The following is a T cell receptor beta chain sequence with its context. Sample-barcoded 5' priming and a J-beta primer mix drove a second PCR of roughly 7 to 11 cycles. A tag from a template-switch adaptor with 12 random nucleotides marked each cDNA molecule. Sequencing of every sample gave 2.5 million or more CDR3-containing paired-end reads. TCRdb processed the 5' RACE reads anew with MiXCR; each CDR3 protein has one entry. Of some 370,000 distinct CDR3 sequences in the sample, 50% to 60% were seen once. J lost 5 bases, V lost 3 bases, and 9 bases had no gene match. Germline V gene sequence: CDR1 SGHRS, CDR2 YFSETQ. The CDR3 extends over 15 amino acids. The data belong to a study of blood T cells in healthy people across ages. No fewer than 5.5 micrograms of total RNA were isolated from every sample.

The V call is TRBV5-1, the J call TRBJ2-5; 8 nucleotides match TRBD1. The clonotype comes from a man aged 55-75 years in good health. The sequencing input was blood. In DNA, the CDR3 is TGCGCCAGCAGCTGGGGGACAGGAGAGGGCGAGACCCAGTACTTC. Its translation is CASSWGTGEGETQYF.